This T cell receptor (beta chain) was recovered during a study of T-cell reconstitution after alpha-beta-depleted transplantation in children. Comment on this clonotype: Its antigen is as yet unknown.

The germline CDR1 and CDR2 sequences are KGHSH and LQKENI. The CDR3 spans 18 residues. Trimming left V 3 bases short and J 9 bases short, with 27 bases between. Study findings and constraints: About two months after transplant, alpha-beta T cells reportedly came from several hundred expanded graft clones.

During its preparation, the TCRbeta library received unique molecular identifiers. Using its own MiXCR run on the PCR reads, TCRdb lists one record per CDR3 protein. Of 280,000 or so distinct CDR3 sequences in the sample, approximately 10% were seen once. The TCR was taken from a male patient between 2 and 15 years old who had a stem cell transplant for chronic granulomatous disease, so the T cells may come from the graft donor. Sequencing used peripheral blood, obtained 180 days after TCRalphabeta/CD19-depleted stem cell transplant. The rearrangement joins TRBV18 to TRBJ2-1; D unresolved. In DNA, the CDR3 is TGTGCCAGCTCACCCTCATTTATTAGTGCTCTGGGTAACACTGAGCAGTTCTTC. Amino acids: CASSPSFISALGNTEQFF.